These 22 T cell receptor beta chains were sequenced from one sample in a study of blood T cell repertoires in COVID-19. Produced via immunoSEQ multiplex PCR; TCRdb's table is partial and in-frame only. The sample comprises a few hundred thousand clones, around 86% of which are singletons, and about 1.5% rests with the top ten. The sequenced sample consisted of PBMCs or T cells enriched from blood (not recorded which). The receptor set was obtained from a woman aged 45-65 years who had recovered from COVID-19.

The rearrangement joins TRBV6-5 to TRBJ2-7; 9 nucleotides agree with TRBD1. From germline, CDR1 is MNHEY and CDR2 SVGAGI. The CDR3 is 14 amino acids. J gave up 3 bases and V 7 bases, and 7 bases lay outside the gene matches. The CDR3 spells CASTRDRAVYEQYF. DNA for the CDR3: TGTGCCAGCACGCGGGACAGGGCCGTCTACGAGCAGTACTTC.

The sample holds one count of this clone. The gene calls are TRBV11-2 and TRBJ1-4, with 7 bases lining up with TRBD1. This CDR3 has 15 amino acids. V dropped 5 bases and J dropped 5; count of bases not matched to a gene: 8. From germline, CDR1 is SGHAT and CDR2 FQNNGV. For the CDR3, the DNA is TGTGCCAGCAGCATACAGGGGAAGGGGAATGAAAAACTGTTTTTT. This translates into CASSIQGKGNEKLFF.

The chain carries TRBV27 and TRBJ1-5; the D gene is possibly TRBD1 (6 bases). Germline loops: CDR1 MNHEY, CDR2 SMNVEV (reference sequence). The CDR3 sequence is 14 residues long. Trimming left V 4 bases short and J 5 bases short, with 12 bases between. CDR3: CASSYRAGYQPQHF. The CDR3, as DNA: TGTGCCAGCAGTTACAGGGCGGGTTATCAGCCCCAGCATTTT.

V gene TRBV7-3 combines with J gene TRBJ2-1; 7 bases agree with TRBD2. J lost 2 bases, V lost 8 bases, and 3 bases had no gene match. This CDR3 is 13 amino acids long. CDR1 SGHTA and CDR2 FQGTGA come from the germline V gene. The CDR3 DNA follows: TGTGCCAGCGGGAGGGGCCCCTACAATGAGCAGTTCTTC. The encoded protein is CASGRGPYNEQFF.

This chain links TRBV5-4 with TRBJ2-3; unclear D gene. Looked up from germline, CDR1 is SGHNT and CDR2 is YYREEE (reference sequence). This CDR3 contains 13 residues. Trimming took off 4 bases at V and 4 bases at J, with 10 bases between the two ends. The CDR3 DNA sequence: TGTGCCAGCAGCGCCGAGCTGCCAGATACGCAGTATTTT. Encoded protein: CASSAELPDTQYF.

V and J are TRBV19 and TRBJ1-2, with 8 bases matching TRBD1. This CDR3 has 15 amino acids. From germline, CDR1 is LNHDA and CDR2 SQIVND (reference sequence). The V segment lost 1 base and the J segment 5 bases; nucleotides outside the gene matches: 6. The DNA for the CDR3 is TGTGCCAGTAGTATAGGAGCAGGGGGCGGTTATGGCTACACCTTC. This codes for CASSIGAGGGYGYTF.

The CDR3 region is CSVETQLGGYEQYF. The CDR3 region has the DNA TGCAGCGTTGAAACCCAGTTGGGGGGCTACGAGCAGTACTTC. The rearrangement joins TRBV29-1 to TRBJ2-7, with D perhaps matching TRBD2 (6 bases). CDR1 and CDR2 (germline): SQVTM, ANQGSEA. Deletions cut 2 bases from V and 3 bases from J, with 14 bases between. The CDR3 runs to 14 residues.

This rearrangement joins TRBV7-9 to TRBJ1-6; 10 bases agree with TRBD1. Germline CDR1 is SEHNR and CDR2 is FQNEAQ (reference sequence). The CDR3 has 18 residues. Trimming cost V 4 bases and J 5 bases; bases outside gene matches: 11. The CDR3 DNA reads as TGTGCCAGCAGCTCCCTGAGGACAGGGGGATCTCATAATTCACCCCTCCACTTT. This encodes CASSSLRTGGSHNSPLHF.

The rearrangement uses TRBV19 and TRBJ1-1, with D unresolved. With 4 bases removed from V and 5 bases from J, the gap between germline ends came to 17 bases. Germline V gene lookup returns CDR1 LNHDA and CDR2 SQIVND (reference sequence). The CDR3 has 15 residues. The CDR3 reads CASSTSWGVGTEAFF. The CDR3 DNA follows: TGTGCCAGTAGTACAAGTTGGGGAGTTGGGACTGAAGCTTTCTTT.

The chain recombines TRBV5-1 with TRBJ2-3; no reliable D call. The CDR3 contains 15 residues. Germline V gives CDR1 SGHRS, CDR2 YFSETQ. Trimming removed 2 bases at V and 2 bases at J, with 12 bases between. The CDR3 reads CASSLSPTNTDTQYF. The DNA of the CDR3 is TGCGCCAGCAGCTTAAGTCCCACTAACACAGATACGCAGTATTTT.

V usage is TRBV7-9 and J usage is TRBJ2-5; 13 bases agree with TRBD2. With V trimmed by 1 base and J by 5 bases, 4 bases remained unmatched. The CDR3 extends over 16 amino acids. Looked up from germline, CDR1 is SEHNR and CDR2 is FQNEAQ (reference sequence). CDR3 nucleotide sequence: TGTGCCAGCAGCTTAGAGACTAGCGGGAGGATGGAGACCCAGTACTTC. The encoded protein is CASSLETSGRMETQYF.

The chain couples TRBV6-5 to TRBJ2-7, with D possibly being TRBD1 (5 bases). The germline gives CDR1 MNHEY, CDR2 SVGAGI. This CDR3 region has 15 residues. The V end was cut by 2 bases, the J end by 0 bases, with 11 bases between. The CDR3 region is CASSYTDSSSYEQYF. The CDR3 DNA is TGTGCCAGCAGTTACACCGACAGCAGCTCCTACGAGCAGTACTTC.

The CDR3 bases are TGTGCCAGCAGCTTAACAAGCGCCAGGAACACCGGGGAGCTGTTTTTT. This codes for CASSLTSARNTGELFF. The genes are TRBV7-6 and TRBJ2-2; D remains ambiguous. The CDR3 sequence is 16 residues long. V lost 2 bases and J 1 base, leaving 11 bases between the germline ends. CDR1 is SGHVS, CDR2 FNYEAQ, per germline.

This clone was seen once. V usage is TRBV21-1 and J usage is TRBJ2-4; the D call in the table, TRBD1, was not verified against the DNA. TRBV21-1 corresponds to a pseudogene. This CDR3 contains 19 residues. DNA for the CDR3: TGTGCCAGCAGCAAATCGGGGGACAGGGAAGCATTAGCCAAAAACATTCAGTACTTC. Amino acid sequence: CASSKSGDREALAKNIQYF.

The gene calls are TRBV9 and TRBJ2-1; D might be TRBD2 (6 bases). Per the germline V gene, CDR1 is SGDLS and CDR2 is YYNGEE. V was clipped by 2 bases and J by 10 bases, with 7 bases between them. The CDR3 sequence is 11 residues long. This CDR3 reads CASSVGREQFF. The CDR3 nucleotides are TGTGCCAGCAGCGTGGGGAGGGAGCAGTTCTTC.

The chain recombines TRBV2 with TRBJ2-5; 10 positions match TRBD2. Losses at the gene ends were 5 bases for V and 5 bases for J; bases not matched to a gene: 20. Germline V CDR1 and CDR2: SNHLY, FYNNEI. The CDR3 covers 19 residues. The CDR3 region has the DNA TGTGCCAGCAGTACATCCCGCCCAGGAAGCGGGAGGGCCCGGGAGACCCAGTACTTC. Translation: CASSTSRPGSGRARETQYF.

This clone has just one count. The V and J genes are TRBV14 and TRBJ2-7; 11 nucleotides match TRBD2. V lost 4 bases to trimming and J lost 3 bases; unmatched junction nucleotides: 5. The CDR3 length is 15 residues. Germline values: CDR1 SGHDN, CDR2 FVKESK. The CDR3 here is CASSLGLAGLYEQYF. CDR3 nucleotide sequence: TGTGCCAGCAGCCTTGGACTAGCGGGTCTCTACGAGCAGTACTTC.

This clone showed up just once. The gene calls are TRBV19 and TRBJ2-2; D is perhaps TRBD2 (5 bases). The CDR3 has 11 residues. Deletions cut 3 bases from V and 11 bases from J, with 7 bases between. Germline CDR1 reads LNHDA; CDR2 reads SQIVND (reference sequence). The CDR3 here is CASSMSGELFF. CDR3 DNA sequence: TGTGCCAGTAGTATGTCGGGAGAGCTGTTTTTT.

The gene calls are TRBV6-1 and TRBJ1-5; D is ambiguous. The germline gives CDR1 MNHNS, CDR2 SASEGT. The CDR3 is 16 amino acids. Trimming stripped 3 bases from V and 2 bases from J, with 14 bases between. CDR3 loop: CASSDYPMQGNQPQHF. As DNA, the CDR3 is TGTGCCAGCAGTGATTATCCTATGCAGGGCAATCAGCCCCAGCATTTT.

This sequence joins TRBV12-3 or TRBV12-4 and TRBJ1-3; no clear D gene. The CDR3 totals 13 residues. The ends were cut back, 3 bases at V and 3 bases at J, with 6 bases in the middle. The CDR3 region is CASSFSGGNTIYF. The CDR3 DNA reads TGTGCCAGCAGTTTTTCCGGTGGAAACACCATATATTTT.

V is TRBV7-2 and J is TRBJ1-2; D gene ambiguous. V dropped 3 bases and J dropped 2 bases, with 7 bases sitting between them. There are 13 residues in the CDR3. Germline lookup yields CDR1 SGHTA and CDR2 FQGNSA. CDR3 nucleotides: TGTGCCAGCAGCTTTGGAGGGAACTATGGCTACACCTTC. This sequence encodes CASSFGGNYGYTF.

The chain recombines TRBV18 with TRBJ1-2; a weak D match, TRBD1 (6 bases). The CDR3 runs 15 residues. V gave up 4 bases and J gave up 2 bases, with 14 bases separating them. In germline, CDR1 is KGHSH, CDR2 LQKENI. The CDR3 protein is CASSRTGPNNYGYTF. DNA for the CDR3: TGTGCCAGCTCACGAACAGGGCCAAACAACTATGGCTACACCTTC. The variable domain in full, with the rest retrieved from reference TRBV18 and TRBJ1-2, is NAGVMQNPRHLVRRRGQEARLRCSPMKGHSHVYWYRQLPEEGLKFMVYLQKENIIDESGMPKERFSAEFPKEGPSILRIQQVVRGDSAAYFCASSRTGPNNYGYTFGSGTRLTVV.